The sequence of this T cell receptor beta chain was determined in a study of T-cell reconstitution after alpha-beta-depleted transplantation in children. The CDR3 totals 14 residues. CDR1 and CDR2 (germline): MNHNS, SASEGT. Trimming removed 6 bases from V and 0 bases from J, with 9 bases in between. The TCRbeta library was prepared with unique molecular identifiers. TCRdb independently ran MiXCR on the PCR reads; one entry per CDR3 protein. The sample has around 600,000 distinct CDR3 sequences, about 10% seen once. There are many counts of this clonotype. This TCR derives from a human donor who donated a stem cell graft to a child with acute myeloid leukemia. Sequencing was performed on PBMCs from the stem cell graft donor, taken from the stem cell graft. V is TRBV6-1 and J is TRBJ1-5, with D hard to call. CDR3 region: CASSVGNSNQPQHF. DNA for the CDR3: TGTGCCAGCAGCGTAGGGAATAGCAATCAGCCCCAGCATTTT.